This T cell receptor (beta chain) derives from a study of T cell repertoires in cytomegalovirus infection. Per germline, CDR1 LNHNV and CDR2 YYDKDF (reference sequence). The CDR3 contains 18 residues. The V segment lost 5 bases and the J segment 0 bases; nucleotides outside the gene matches: 7. Regarding this clonotype: Its antigen remains unidentified.

A single record per CDR3 protein comes from TCRdb applying MiXCR to the reads. The sample includes approximately 730,000 distinct CDR3 sequences, approximately 32% of them seen just once. This clonotype was obtained from a human donor in good health (CMV status not recorded). Some clones in this sample may be carry-over from other donors' samples. Source: cultured CD8+ T cells from PBMCs, taken from culture after CMV antigen stimulation. The chain recombines TRBV15 with TRBJ2-6; 10 nucleotides align to TRBD1. The CDR3 DNA is TGTGCCACCAGCCGGGACAGGGGATTTCACTCTGGGGCCAACGTCCTGACTTTC. Protein: CATSRDRGFHSGANVLTF.